The rows below give T cell receptor beta chains drawn from one sample of a study of beta chain features in type 1 diabetes. Sequencing used immunoSEQ multiplex PCR; TCRdb keeps in-frame clones, though not all of them. The sample lists 200,000 to 250,000 clones, 9.6% occurring once. Sequenced sample: naive CD4+ T cells from blood. Receptors originate from a woman younger than 35 in good health. The CDR3 runs from the conserved cysteine through the conserved F or W. D genes are given only for firm matches. Only some rows state a clone size, as once, few, many or a class for expanded clones.

TRBJ1-2	TRBV5-1	TRBD1	few	CASSWDRGGSGYTF	TGCGCCAGCAGCTGGGACAGGGGTGGATCTGGCTACACCTTC
TRBJ1-5	TRBV19	NA	NA	CASSDRRVGGQPQHF	TGTGCCAGTAGTGATCGGCGGGTGGGTGGTCAGCCCCAGCATTTT
TRBJ1-2	TRBV30	TRBD1	NA	CAYQGARGYTF	TGTGCCTACCAGGGGGCGCGGGGCTACACCTTC
TRBJ2-7	TRBV30	NA	few	CAWSGPGRDNYEQYF	TGTGCCTGGAGTGGCCCAGGCCGGGACAACTACGAGCAGTACTTC
TRBJ1-1	TRBV6-6	NA	few	CASSYSGGSENTEAFF	TGTGCCAGCAGTTATAGCGGGGGTTCCGAGAACACTGAAGCTTTCTTT
TRBJ1-1	TRBV5-4	TRBD1	NA	CASSLAAGTGGTEAFF	TGTGCCAGCAGCTTGGCGGCCGGGACAGGGGGCACTGAAGCTTTCTTT
TRBJ2-5	TRBV2	TRBD1	NA	CASSRTGGLETQYF	TGTGCCAGCAGTAGAACAGGGGGATTGGAGACCCAGTACTTC
TRBJ1-1	TRBV18	NA	few	CASSPLRGDAAEAFF	TGTGCCAGCTCACCACTTCGGGGGGACGCGGCTGAAGCTTTCTTT
TRBJ2-3	TRBV5-1	TRBD2	few	CASSRREVTDTQYF	TGCGCCAGCAGCAGGCGGGAGGTCACAGATACGCAGTATTTT
TRBJ1-2	TRBV23-1	NA	many	CASSQSRRGPYYGYTF	TGCGCCAGCAGTCAATCGAGGAGGGGCCCATACTATGGCTACACCTTC
TRBJ2-7	TRBV7-9	NA	few	CASSLLRGSNSYEQYF	TGTGCCAGCAGCTTACTGAGGGGGTCCAACTCCTACGAGCAGTACTTC
TRBJ2-5	TRBV29-1	NA	few	CSVEYSAETQYF	TGCAGCGTTGAATATAGCGCGGAGACCCAGTACTTC
TRBJ2-1	TRBV5-1	TRBD2	few	CASSLEGGLVYNEQFF	TGCGCCAGCAGCTTGGAGGGGGGACTAGTATACAATGAGCAGTTCTTC
TRBJ2-7	TRBV9	TRBD2	NA	CASSVGLAGNEQYF	TGTGCCAGCAGCGTAGGACTAGCGGGAAACGAGCAGTACTTC
TRBJ1-1	TRBV19	NA	NA	CASSTDRLNTEAFF	TGTGCCAGTAGTACGGACAGACTTAACACTGAAGCTTTCTTT
TRBJ2-7	TRBV5-1	NA	few	CASSLAGGHEQYF	TGCGCCAGCAGCTTGGCAGGGGGGCACGAGCAGTACTTC
TRBJ2-5	TRBV18	NA	NA	CASSRLHQETQYF	TGTGCCAGCTCACGACTGCACCAAGAGACCCAGTACTTC
TRBJ2-7	TRBV27	TRBD2	NA	CASSFSGTTYEQYF	TGTGCCAGCAGTTTCTCCGGGACTACCTACGAGCAGTACTTC
TRBJ2-3	TRBV7-2	TRBD1	few	CASSFDRGSTDTQYF	TGTGCCAGCAGCTTCGACAGGGGGTCCACAGATACGCAGTATTTT
TRBJ1-6	TRBV19	NA	few	CASRTGDSPLHF	TGTGCCAGTCGGACGGGGGATTCACCCCTCCACTTT
TRBJ1-4	TRBV5-4	NA	NA	CASSLDGRGEKLFF	TGTGCCAGCAGCTTGGATGGCAGGGGTGAAAAACTGTTTTTT
TRBJ2-5	TRBV18	TRBD1	few	CASSTTGVPGETQYF	TGTGCCAGCTCAACAACAGGGGTCCCCGGAGAGACCCAGTACTTC
TRBJ2-2	TRBV5-1	NA	few	CASSPSGFEETGELFF	TGCGCCAGCAGCCCCTCAGGGTTTGAGGAAACCGGGGAGCTGTTTTTT
TRBJ1-1	TRBV5-6	NA	NA	CASSLDREAFF	TGTGCCAGCAGCTTGGACAGGGAAGCTTTCTTT
TRBJ2-7	TRBV7-6	NA	few	CASSSWTFREEQYF	TGTGCCAGCAGCTCGTGGACTTTTCGAGAGGAGCAGTACTTC